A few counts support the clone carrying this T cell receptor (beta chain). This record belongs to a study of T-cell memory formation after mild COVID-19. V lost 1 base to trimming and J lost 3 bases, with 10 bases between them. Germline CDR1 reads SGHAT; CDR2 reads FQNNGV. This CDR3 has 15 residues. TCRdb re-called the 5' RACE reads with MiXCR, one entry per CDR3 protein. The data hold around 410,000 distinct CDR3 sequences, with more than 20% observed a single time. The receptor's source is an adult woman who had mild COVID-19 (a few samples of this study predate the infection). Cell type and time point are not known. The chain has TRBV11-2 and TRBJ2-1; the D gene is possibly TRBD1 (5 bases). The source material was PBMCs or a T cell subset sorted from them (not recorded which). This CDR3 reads CASSLGQGNYNEQFF. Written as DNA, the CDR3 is TGTGCCAGCAGCTTAGGCCAGGGAAACTACAATGAGCAGTTCTTC.